Listed below are T cell receptor beta chains from one sample, sequenced in a study of cytomegalovirus exposure and HLA in healthy donors. The data were produced by immunoSEQ multiplex PCR, yet TCRdb's version contains in-frame clones alone and is incomplete. The table shows 95,000 to 100,000 clones, with around 85% occurring only once. The sample consisted of PBMCs. The receptors originated from a man under 40 in good health and CMV-seronegative. CDR3s include the opening cysteine and the closing phenylalanine or tryptophan. The D gene is left open where the match is weak. Not every row has a clone size; where given, it reads once, few, many or a size class.

j_gene: TRBJ1-3
abundance: NA
v_gene: TRBV4-1
d_gene: NA
CDR3aa: CASSQVSQLSGNTIYF
CDR3nt: TGCGCCAGCAGCCAAGTTTCACAGTTGTCTGGAAACACCATATATTTT

j_gene: TRBJ1-5
abundance: once
v_gene: TRBV2
d_gene: NA
CDR3aa: CASSQSEGNQPQHF
CDR3nt: TGTGCCAGCAGTCAATCCGAGGGCAATCAGCCCCAGCATTTT

j_gene: TRBJ2-5
abundance: NA
v_gene: TRBV7-3
d_gene: NA
CDR3aa: CASSLTIGETQYF
CDR3nt: TGTGCCAGCAGCTTAACAATCGGGGAGACCCAGTACTTC

j_gene: TRBJ2-1
abundance: NA
v_gene: TRBV29-1
d_gene: NA
CDR3aa: CSVGSRLRQYNEQFF
CDR3nt: TGCAGCGTTGGGTCTAGACTCCGCCAATACAATGAGCAGTTCTTC

j_gene: TRBJ1-4
abundance: NA
v_gene: TRBV4-1
d_gene: NA
CDR3aa: CASSPPAKGGEKLFF
CDR3nt: TGCGCCAGCAGCCCCCCGGCCAAAGGGGGTGAAAAACTGTTTTTT

j_gene: TRBJ1-2
abundance: few
v_gene: TRBV9
d_gene: TRBD1
CDR3aa: CASSSSRTGVDGYTF
CDR3nt: TGTGCCAGCAGCTCCTCCCGGACAGGGGTTGATGGCTACACCTTC

j_gene: TRBJ2-7
abundance: NA
v_gene: TRBV4-3
d_gene: NA
CDR3aa: CASSQAEGAHSYEQYF
CDR3nt: TGCGCCAGCAGCCAAGCGGAGGGGGCCCACTCCTACGAGCAGTACTTC

j_gene: TRBJ1-5
abundance: NA
v_gene: TRBV2
d_gene: NA
CDR3aa: CASSEPLGGASNQPQHF
CDR3nt: TGTGCCAGCAGTGAACCGCTTGGGGGGGCTAGCAATCAGCCCCAGCATTTT

j_gene: TRBJ2-3
abundance: NA
v_gene: TRBV30
d_gene: TRBD2
CDR3aa: CAWSEGTTRTQYF
CDR3nt: TGTGCCTGGAGTGAGGGGACTACCCGAACGCAGTATTTT

j_gene: TRBJ1-1
abundance: NA
v_gene: TRBV14
d_gene: TRBD1
CDR3aa: CASSRNRGGGEAFF
CDR3nt: TGTGCCAGCAGCCGTAACAGGGGCGGTGGTGAAGCTTTCTTT

j_gene: TRBJ2-2
abundance: NA
v_gene: TRBV2
d_gene: NA
CDR3aa: CASSRGGKNTGELFF
CDR3nt: TGTGCCAGCAGCCGGGGTGGGAAGAACACCGGGGAGCTGTTTTTT

j_gene: TRBJ2-3
abundance: NA
v_gene: TRBV2
d_gene: TRBD2
CDR3aa: CASRQGLAVTDTQYF
CDR3nt: TGTGCCAGTAGACAGGGACTAGCGGTCACAGATACGCAGTATTTT

j_gene: TRBJ2-1
abundance: NA
v_gene: TRBV7-2
d_gene: NA
CDR3aa: CASSAPGQKQFF
CDR3nt: TGTGCCAGCAGCGCCCCAGGGCAAAAGCAGTTCTTC

j_gene: TRBJ2-5
abundance: NA
v_gene: TRBV5-6
d_gene: TRBD2
CDR3aa: CASSFLSGGAGETQYF
CDR3nt: TGTGCCAGCAGCTTCCTTAGCGGGGGGGCCGGGGAGACCCAGTACTTC

j_gene: TRBJ2-1
abundance: NA
v_gene: TRBV7-3
d_gene: NA
CDR3aa: CASSLMSGVLFF
CDR3nt: TGTGCCAGCAGCTTAATGTCGGGGGTTCTGTTCTTC

j_gene: TRBJ2-7
abundance: few
v_gene: TRBV4-1
d_gene: TRBD2
CDR3aa: CASSSGGREQYF
CDR3nt: TGCGCCAGCAGCAGCGGGGGGCGCGAGCAGTACTTC

j_gene: TRBJ1-5
abundance: NA
v_gene: TRBV10-3
d_gene: NA
CDR3aa: CATASGLESNQPQHF
CDR3nt: TGTGCCACGGCGAGCGGATTAGAAAGCAATCAGCCCCAGCATTTT

j_gene: TRBJ1-2
abundance: NA
v_gene: TRBV9
d_gene: NA
CDR3aa: CASSRGLGGAGVGYTF
CDR3nt: TGTGCCAGCAGCAGAGGATTGGGGGGTGCGGGAGTTGGCTACACCTTC

j_gene: TRBJ1-1
abundance: NA
v_gene: TRBV7-9
d_gene: NA
CDR3aa: CASSPRGSRVGTEAFF
CDR3nt: TGTGCCAGCAGCCCCCGGGGGTCAAGGGTAGGCACTGAAGCTTTCTTT

j_gene: TRBJ1-1
abundance: NA
v_gene: TRBV14
d_gene: NA
CDR3aa: CASKGWTGGNTEAFF
CDR3nt: TGTGCCAGCAAAGGCTGGACGGGGGGGAACACTGAAGCTTTCTTT

j_gene: TRBJ2-7
abundance: NA
v_gene: TRBV7-9
d_gene: TRBD1
CDR3aa: CASSWTGGESVKQYF
CDR3nt: TGTGCCAGCAGCTGGACAGGGGGCGAATCTGTCAAGCAGTACTTC

j_gene: TRBJ2-3
abundance: NA
v_gene: TRBV11-2
d_gene: TRBD2
CDR3aa: CASSLWAGVRTDTQYF
CDR3nt: TGTGCCAGCAGCTTATGGGCGGGAGTTCGAACAGATACGCAGTATTTT

j_gene: TRBJ2-7
abundance: NA
v_gene: TRBV7-8
d_gene: TRBD1
CDR3aa: CASSFTGDEQYF
CDR3nt: TGTGCCAGCAGCTTTACAGGGGACGAGCAGTACTTC

j_gene: TRBJ2-1
abundance: once
v_gene: TRBV15
d_gene: TRBD2
CDR3aa: CATSPSGGAFNEQFF
CDR3nt: TGTGCCACCAGCCCCTCCGGGGGGGCCTTCAATGAGCAGTTCTTC

j_gene: TRBJ2-5
abundance: NA
v_gene: TRBV18
d_gene: TRBD2
CDR3aa: CASSPGLAGGPGETQYF
CDR3nt: TGTGCCAGCTCACCTGGACTAGCGGGAGGACCCGGGGAGACCCAGTACTTC

j_gene: TRBJ1-2
abundance: NA
v_gene: TRBV12-5
d_gene: TRBD1
CDR3aa: CASGSQGARGYTF
CDR3nt: TGTGCTAGTGGATCACAGGGGGCTCGGGGCTACACCTTC